Shown below are 3 T cell receptor beta chains from a single sample sequenced in a study of T cell responses to AZD1222 COVID-19 vaccine. Repertoires were generated with immunoSEQ multiplex PCR, while TCRdb's copy carries only in-frame clones and drops some. This table holds about 92,000 clones, approximately 85% found once. The sample consisted of peripheral blood, taken on day 0 of AZD1222 vaccination. The source is an adult in good health.

The chain carries TRBV6-5 and TRBJ1-5; D is possibly TRBD1 (5 bases). This CDR3 is built from 12 residues. Looked up from germline, CDR1 is MNHEY and CDR2 is SVGAGI. The V end lost 8 bases, the J end lost 6 bases, and 11 bases lay between the germline ends. CDR3 amino acids: CASGTWGQPQHF. CDR3 coding DNA: TGTGCCAGCGGGACCTGGGGTCAGCCCCAGCATTTT.

In DNA, the CDR3 is TGTGCCAGCAGTTTATCCGGGGTTCTTCAGCCCCAGCATTTT. Amino acid sequence: CASSLSGVLQPQHF. The gene calls are TRBV28 and TRBJ1-5, with no clear D. Trimming pared 1 base from V and 6 bases from J, leaving 10 bases between. The CDR3 sequence is 14 residues long. The germline V gene has CDR1 MDHEN and CDR2 SYDVKM.

The CDR3 DNA is TGCAGCGTTGAAGGACGTGGGACACTGGGAAACACCATATATTTT. Translating it yields CSVEGRGTLGNTIYF. This chain uses TRBV29-1 with TRBJ1-3; maybe TRBD1 (6 bases). Germline values: CDR1 SQVTM, CDR2 ANQGSEA. Trimming left V 1 base short and J 4 bases short, with 14 bases between. This CDR3 comprises 15 residues.